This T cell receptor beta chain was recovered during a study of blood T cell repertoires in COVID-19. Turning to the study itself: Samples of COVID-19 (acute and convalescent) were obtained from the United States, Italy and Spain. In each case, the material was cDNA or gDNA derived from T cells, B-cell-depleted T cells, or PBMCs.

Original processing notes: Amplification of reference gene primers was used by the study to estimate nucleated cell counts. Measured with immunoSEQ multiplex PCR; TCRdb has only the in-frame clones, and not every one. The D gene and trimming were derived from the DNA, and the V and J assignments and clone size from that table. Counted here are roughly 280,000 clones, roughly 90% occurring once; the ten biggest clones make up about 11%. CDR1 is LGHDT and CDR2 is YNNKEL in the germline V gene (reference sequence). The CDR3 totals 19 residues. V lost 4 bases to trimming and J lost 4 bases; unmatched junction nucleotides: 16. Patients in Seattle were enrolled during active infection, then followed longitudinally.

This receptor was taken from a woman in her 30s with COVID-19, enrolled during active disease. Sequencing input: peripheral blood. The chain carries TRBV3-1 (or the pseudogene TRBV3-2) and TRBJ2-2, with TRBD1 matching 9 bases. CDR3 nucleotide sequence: TGTGCCAGCAGCCGACCCCGGACAGGGGCTCTAAGAGGCACCGGGGAGCTGTTTTTT. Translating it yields CASSRPRTGALRGTGELFF.